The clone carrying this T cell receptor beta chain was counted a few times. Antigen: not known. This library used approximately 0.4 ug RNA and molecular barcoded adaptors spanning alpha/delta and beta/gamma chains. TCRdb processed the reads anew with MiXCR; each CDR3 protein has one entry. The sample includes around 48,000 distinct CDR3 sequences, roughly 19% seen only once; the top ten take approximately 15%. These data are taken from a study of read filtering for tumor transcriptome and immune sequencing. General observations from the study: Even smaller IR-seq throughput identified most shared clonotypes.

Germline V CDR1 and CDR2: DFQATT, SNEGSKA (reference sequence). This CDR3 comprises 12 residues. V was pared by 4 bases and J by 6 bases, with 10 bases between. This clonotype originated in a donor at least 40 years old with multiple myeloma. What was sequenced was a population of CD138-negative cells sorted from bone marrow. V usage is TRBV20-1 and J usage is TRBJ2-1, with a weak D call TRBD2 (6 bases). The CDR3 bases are TGCAGTGCTATGACTAGTCTCAATGAGCAGTTCTTC. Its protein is CSAMTSLNEQFF.